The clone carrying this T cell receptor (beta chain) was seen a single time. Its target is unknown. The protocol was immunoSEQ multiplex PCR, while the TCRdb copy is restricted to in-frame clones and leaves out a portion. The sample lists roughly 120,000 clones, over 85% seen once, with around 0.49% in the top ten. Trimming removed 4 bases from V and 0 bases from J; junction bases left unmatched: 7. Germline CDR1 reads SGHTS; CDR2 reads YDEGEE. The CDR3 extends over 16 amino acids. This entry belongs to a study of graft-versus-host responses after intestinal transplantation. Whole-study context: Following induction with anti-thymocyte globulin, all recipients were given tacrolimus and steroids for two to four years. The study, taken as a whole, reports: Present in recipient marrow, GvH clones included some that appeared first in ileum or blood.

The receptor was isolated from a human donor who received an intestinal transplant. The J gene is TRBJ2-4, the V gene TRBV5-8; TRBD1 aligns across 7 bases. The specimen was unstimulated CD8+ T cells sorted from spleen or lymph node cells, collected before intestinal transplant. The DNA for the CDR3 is TGTGCCAGCAGCGATGGACAGGCCTTAGCCAAAAACATTCAGTACTTC. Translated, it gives CASSDGQALAKNIQYF.